The 32 T cell receptor beta chains below come from one sample, sequenced in a study of blood T cell repertoires in COVID-19. The assay was immunoSEQ multiplex PCR, and TCRdb's table has in-frame clones only and misses some. The table includes about 370,000 clones, around 90% detected once. The sample comprised peripheral blood. These receptors were taken from a woman aged 25-40 years with COVID-19, enrolled during active disease.

V usage is TRBV18 and J usage is TRBJ1-3; 9 nucleotides agree with TRBD1. There are 17 residues in the CDR3. The germline V gene encodes CDR1 KGHSH and CDR2 LQKENI. Trimming removed 2 bases from V and 3 bases from J; junction bases left unmatched: 8. The CDR3 here is CASSPSWGQGSGNTIYF. DNA of the CDR3: TGTGCCAGCTCACCAAGTTGGGGACAGGGAAGTGGAAACACCATATATTTT.

The chain joins TRBV5-1 to TRBJ1-5; D perhaps matches TRBD1 (5 bases). The V and J ends lost 0 bases and 8 bases respectively, with 9 bases between them. Germline lookup yields CDR1 SGHRS and CDR2 YFSETQ. The CDR3 extends over 13 amino acids. The DNA for the CDR3 is TGCGCCAGCAGCTTGGCTGGGGCCGAGCCCCAGCATTTT. Protein: CASSLAGAEPQHF.

The chain combines TRBV5-5 with TRBJ2-3, with D possibly matching TRBD2 (6 bases). Trimming left V 4 bases short and J 0 bases short, with 15 bases between. Germline CDR1 SGHKS, CDR2 YYEKEE (reference sequence). CDR3 length equals 16 residues. The CDR3 DNA is TGTGCCAGCAGCCCCCGGGGGTCAACTAGCACAGATACGCAGTATTTT. This encodes CASSPRGSTSTDTQYF.

This chain uses TRBV11-2 with TRBJ2-7, with D hard to call. V gave up 10 bases and J gave up 2 bases, with 9 bases separating them. Germline V CDR1 and CDR2: SGHAT, FQNNGV. There are 11 residues in the CDR3. DNA of the CDR3: TGTGCCACCTCGAGAGCCTACGAGCAGTACTTC. It translates to CATSRAYEQYF.

This sequence joins TRBV2 and TRBJ2-1; a weak D match, TRBD2 (5 bases). Germline V CDR1 and CDR2: SNHLY, FYNNEI. The CDR3 loop spans 15 amino acids. V dropped 1 base and J dropped 1 base, with 8 bases sitting between them. The CDR3: CASSEERESYNEQFF. Written as DNA, the CDR3 is TGTGCCAGCAGTGAAGAACGGGAATCCTACAATGAGCAGTTCTTC.

The rearrangement links TRBV6-5 to TRBJ1-4; 7 bases align to TRBD1. With 6 bases clipped from V and 4 bases from J, the junction kept 5 bases outside the gene matches. CDR1 and CDR2 from the germline V gene are MNHEY and SVGAGI. CDR3 length: 14 residues. CDR3 sequence: CASRVDRINEKLFF. The CDR3 nucleotides are TGTGCCAGCAGGGTGGACAGGATTAATGAAAAACTGTTTTTT.

The chain combines TRBV6-5 with TRBJ2-6; D gene ambiguous. The CDR3 covers 13 residues. Trimming took 0 bases from V and 9 from J, leaving 6 bases between them. CDR1 and CDR2 from the germline V gene are MNHEY and SVGAGI. The CDR3 DNA is TGTGCCAGCAGTTACTCGGGCCTCAACGTCCTGACTTTC. As protein: CASSYSGLNVLTF.

The J gene is TRBJ2-7, the V gene TRBV7-9; 9 bases are a match to TRBD1. CDR1 and CDR2 (germline): SEHNR, FQNEAQ (reference sequence). CDR3 length equals 17 residues. The ends lost 1 base at V and 4 bases at J; junction bases unmatched: 11. For the CDR3, the DNA is TGTGCCAGCAGCTTAGGTTTCGGGACAGGGCTTGGTTACGAGCAGTACTTC. This sequence encodes CASSLGFGTGLGYEQYF.

This clone was observed a few times. The chain employs TRBV6-1 and TRBJ1-1, with no clear D. Per germline, CDR1 MNHNS and CDR2 SASEGT. The CDR3 contains 14 residues. Trimming stripped 3 bases from V and 1 base from J, with 9 bases between. The CDR3 sequence is CASSDRRANTEAFF. The CDR3 DNA follows: TGTGCCAGCAGTGATCGTAGAGCGAACACTGAAGCTTTCTTT.

The rearrangement joins TRBV5-1 to TRBJ2-1; D may be TRBD2 (6 bases). Trimming cost V 7 bases and J 4 bases, with 18 bases left between them. The CDR3 consists of 15 residues. CDR1 and CDR2 (germline): SGHRS, YFSETQ. The CDR3 DNA follows: TGCGCCAGCTCCTTAGATGGGACTCAGTACAATGAGCAGTTCTTC. Its protein is CASSLDGTQYNEQFF. The full variable domain, rest sourced from reference TRBV5-1 and TRBJ2-1, is KAGVTQTPRYLIKTRGQQVTLSCSPISGHRSVSWYQQTPGQGLQFLFEYFSETQRNKGNFPGRFSGRQFSNSRSEMNVSTLELGDSALYLCASSLDGTQYNEQFFGPGTRLTVL.

The chain uses TRBV2 and TRBJ2-7; TRBD1 aligns across 8 bases. J was trimmed by 0 bases and V by 1 base; bases with no gene match: 5. The length of the CDR3 is 16 residues. Germline V gene data show CDR1 as SNHLY and CDR2 as FYNNEI. The CDR3 sequence: CASSEETGGGSYEQYV. The DNA for the CDR3 is TGTGCCAGCAGTGAAGAAACAGGGGGAGGCTCCTACGAGCAGTACGTC.

This clone has just a few counts. This chain joins TRBV27 and TRBJ1-4, with 8 positions matching TRBD1. Germline V gene lookup returns CDR1 MNHEY and CDR2 SMNVEV (reference sequence). The length of the CDR3 is 15 residues. V gave up 6 bases and J gave up 2 bases; unmatched junction bases: 5. CDR3 nucleotide sequence: TGTGCCAGCAGCCCCAGGGGGCGCACTAATGAAAAACTGTTTTTT. Protein product: CASSPRGRTNEKLFF.

This chain connects TRBV27 to TRBJ2-7; 7 bases align to TRBD1. V gave up 5 bases and J gave up 7 bases; unmatched junction bases: 11. The V gene's germline CDR1 is MNHEY and CDR2 SMNVEV (reference sequence). CDR3 length: 14 amino acids. The CDR3 protein is CASSPRDSAGEQYF. CDR3 sequence (DNA): TGTGCCAGCAGTCCCCGGGACAGCGCTGGGGAGCAGTACTTC.

V is TRBV6-6 and J is TRBJ2-5; D is perhaps TRBD2 (5 bases). In germline, CDR1 is MNHNY, CDR2 SVGAGI (reference sequence). The V gene lost 6 bases and the J gene lost 2 bases, with 13 bases spanning the gap. The CDR3 covers 14 residues. The CDR3 DNA reads as TGTGCCAGCAGCCCCGCCGGGGTTCAAGAGACCCAGTACTTC. Translated: CASSPAGVQETQYF.

The chain uses TRBV6-1 and TRBJ1-2, with TRBD1 as a possible D gene (5 bases). The CDR3 covers 15 residues. Per germline, CDR1 MNHNS and CDR2 SASEGT. V was clipped by 6 bases and J by 1 base, with 15 bases between them. CDR3 sequence reads: CASRPLRQINYGYTF. The CDR3 DNA reads as TGTGCCAGCAGGCCCCTTCGACAGATTAACTATGGCTACACCTTC.

The rearrangement uses TRBV5-1 and TRBJ1-2; D remains ambiguous. Trimming left V 0 bases short and J 5 bases short, with 11 bases between. The CDR3 covers 14 residues. Germline CDR1 reads SGHRS; CDR2 reads YFSETQ. The DNA of the CDR3 is TGCGCCAGCAGCTTGGGTCCGAGAATTTATGGCTACACCTTC. It is translated as CASSLGPRIYGYTF.

CDR3 nucleotide sequence: TGTGCCAGCAGCTCCTCACTAGCGGGGGGGCAGTATTTT. Translation gives CASSSSLAGGQYF. The J gene is TRBJ2-3, the V gene TRBV7-2; 12 positions match TRBD2. The CDR3 spans 13 residues. CDR1 SGHTA and CDR2 FQGNSA come from the germline V gene. The trim removed 4 bases at V and 11 bases at J, leaving 4 bases unmatched.

This clone was counted between two and nine times. V usage is TRBV6-5 and J usage is TRBJ2-7, with no clear D. The length of the CDR3 is 15 residues. Trimming took off 0 bases at V and 1 base at J, with 10 bases between the two ends. From germline, CDR1 is MNHEY and CDR2 SVGAGI. CDR3: CASSYSLAESYEQYF. In DNA, the CDR3 is TGTGCCAGCAGTTACTCTCTGGCGGAATCCTACGAGCAGTACTTC.

The CDR3 DNA reads as TGTGCCAGCAGGGGGCCGGCCCAAGAGACCCAGTACTTC. Its translation: CASRGPAQETQYF. The J gene is TRBJ2-5, the V gene TRBV28, with D possibly being TRBD1 (5 bases). Deletions cut 6 bases from V and 1 base from J, with 9 bases between. The CDR3 totals 13 residues. Germline V lookup: CDR1 MDHEN, CDR2 SYDVKM. Based on the CDR3 plus reference TRBV28 and TRBJ2-5, the full variable domain is DVKVTQSSRYLVKRTGEKVFLECVQDMDHENMFWYRQDPGLGLRLIYFSYDVKMKEKGDIPEGYSVSREKKERFSLILESASTNQTSMYLCASRGPAQETQYFGPGTRLLVL.

The chain links TRBV2 to TRBJ1-4; D is ambiguous. V lost 5 bases, J lost 8 bases, and 18 bases lay in between. In germline, CDR1 is SNHLY, CDR2 FYNNEI. The CDR3 runs to 15 residues. The CDR3 here is CASSPPTGSREKLFF. The CDR3, as DNA: TGTGCCAGCAGTCCACCGACGGGGTCGCGGGAAAAACTGTTTTTT.

The rearrangement joins TRBV11-2 to TRBJ1-3; 7 nucleotides line up with TRBD1. V was pared by 1 base and J by 4 bases, with 13 bases of the junction left unmatched. CDR3 length: 18 amino acids. CDR1 and CDR2 from the germline V gene are SGHAT and FQNNGV. The CDR3 protein is CASSLVSAGTVGGNTIYF. In nucleotides, the CDR3 is TGTGCCAGCAGCTTAGTCTCCGCCGGGACAGTCGGGGGAAACACCATATATTTT.

This clone was seen only a few times. The CDR3 nucleotides read TGTGCCAGCAGTTTATTCATCCTAGGAGCCCAGTACTTC. It encodes CASSLFILGAQYF. The rearrangement links TRBV12-3 or TRBV12-4 to TRBJ2-5; D remains unclear. V was pared by 2 bases and J by 9 bases, with 13 bases between. The CDR3 contains 13 residues.

J is TRBJ1-1 and V is TRBV6-5; a weak D match, TRBD1 (6 bases). Trimming took off 2 bases at V and 10 bases at J, with 14 bases between the two ends. This CDR3 spans 13 amino acids. Germline V lookup: CDR1 MNHEY, CDR2 SVGAGI. CDR3 sequence reads: CASSYNRESGAFF. The CDR3 coding sequence is TGTGCCAGCAGTTACAACAGGGAAAGTGGAGCTTTCTTT.

The J gene is TRBJ2-5, the V gene TRBV6-5; TRBD2 is a possible D gene (6 bases). CDR3 length: 15 residues. The V gene's germline CDR1 is MNHEY and CDR2 SVGAGI. V lost 0 bases and J 1 base, leaving 9 bases between the germline ends. CDR3 nucleotide sequence: TGTGCCAGCAGTTACTCCCTGACTAGCCAAGAGACCCAGTACTTC. As protein: CASSYSLTSQETQYF.

The chain joins TRBV30 to TRBJ1-4, with TRBD1 identical over 8 bases. The CDR3 is 14 amino acids. Germline assignment: CDR1 GTSNPN and CDR2 SVGIG (reference sequence). With V trimmed by 3 bases and J by 7 bases, 7 bases remained unmatched. The DNA for the CDR3 is TGTGCCTGGAGGCAGGGGGCTTTAAGTGAAAAACTGTTTTTT. Translating it yields CAWRQGALSEKLFF.

CDR3 residues: CASTLAGTAEKLFF. CDR3 nucleotides: TGTGCCAGCACCTTGGCCGGGACAGCTGAAAAACTGTTTTTT. This chain links TRBV11-2 with TRBJ1-4; 7 bases match TRBD1. The CDR3 is 14 amino acids. The germline V gene has CDR1 SGHAT and CDR2 FQNNGV. J gave up 7 bases and V 7 bases, and 9 bases lay outside the gene matches. Using reference TRBV11-2 and TRBJ1-4 for the parts outside the CDR3, the full variable domain is EAGVAQSPRYKIIEKRQSVAFWCNPISGHATLYWYQQILGQGPKLLIQFQNNGVVDDSQLPKDRFSAERLKGVDSTLKIQPAKLEDSAVYLCASTLAGTAEKLFFGSGTQLSVL.

The CDR3 region is CASSLALQRGPTDTQYF. The CDR3 DNA sequence: TGTGCCAGCAGCTTAGCGCTCCAGCGGGGGCCAACAGATACGCAGTATTTT. This sequence joins TRBV7-9 and TRBJ2-3; 8 bases align to TRBD2. The CDR3 sequence is 17 residues long. V was pared by 0 bases and J by 3 bases, with 8 bases of the junction left unmatched. In germline, CDR1 is SEHNR, CDR2 FQNEAQ (reference sequence).

The chain uses TRBV4-3 and TRBJ1-3, with 10 bases aligning to TRBD1. The CDR3 is 16 amino acids. V was pared by 3 bases and J by 0 bases, with 2 bases of the junction left unmatched. Germline-derived CDR1 and CDR2 are LGHNA and YSLEER. The CDR3 sequence is CASSHRDRGSGNTIYF. The CDR3 DNA is TGCGCCAGCAGCCATCGGGACAGGGGCTCTGGAAACACCATATATTTT.

The chain uses TRBV3-1 (or the pseudogene TRBV3-2) and TRBJ1-5; no definite D call. Germline CDR1 and CDR2: LGHDT and YNNKEL (reference sequence). This CDR3 spans 14 amino acids. V dropped 3 bases and J dropped 1 base, with 7 bases sitting between them. As DNA, the CDR3 is TGTGCCAGCAGCCAGGGCGGGAGCAATCAGCCCCAGCATTTT. Its protein product is CASSQGGSNQPQHF.

The CDR3 region has the DNA TGTGCCAGCAGCCTCCCAGGGCTCTATGGCTACACCTTC. Translating it yields CASSLPGLYGYTF. The J gene is TRBJ1-2, the V gene TRBV7-9; D might be TRBD1 (5 bases). In germline, CDR1 is SEHNR, CDR2 FQNEAQ (reference sequence). The CDR3 is made up of 13 amino acids. Trimming cost V 5 bases and J 4 bases, with 11 bases left between them.

The V and J genes are TRBV28 and TRBJ1-5; D is ambiguous. The V gene lost 5 bases and the J gene lost 2 bases, with 10 bases spanning the gap. The CDR3 runs to 14 residues. CDR1 and CDR2 (germline): MDHEN, SYDVKM. CDR3 loop: CASSPRVGNQPQHF. In DNA form, the CDR3 reads TGTGCCAGCAGTCCTCGGGTCGGCAATCAGCCCCAGCATTTT.

The V call is TRBV2, the J call TRBJ2-4; D possibly corresponds to TRBD2 (7 bases). Germline assignment: CDR1 SNHLY and CDR2 FYNNEI. The CDR3 extends over 15 amino acids. V lost 8 bases, J lost 1 base, and 15 bases lay in between. The CDR3 spells CASGGGFFAKNIQYF. CDR3 bases: TGTGCCAGCGGGGGGGGCTTTTTCGCCAAAAACATTCAGTACTTC.